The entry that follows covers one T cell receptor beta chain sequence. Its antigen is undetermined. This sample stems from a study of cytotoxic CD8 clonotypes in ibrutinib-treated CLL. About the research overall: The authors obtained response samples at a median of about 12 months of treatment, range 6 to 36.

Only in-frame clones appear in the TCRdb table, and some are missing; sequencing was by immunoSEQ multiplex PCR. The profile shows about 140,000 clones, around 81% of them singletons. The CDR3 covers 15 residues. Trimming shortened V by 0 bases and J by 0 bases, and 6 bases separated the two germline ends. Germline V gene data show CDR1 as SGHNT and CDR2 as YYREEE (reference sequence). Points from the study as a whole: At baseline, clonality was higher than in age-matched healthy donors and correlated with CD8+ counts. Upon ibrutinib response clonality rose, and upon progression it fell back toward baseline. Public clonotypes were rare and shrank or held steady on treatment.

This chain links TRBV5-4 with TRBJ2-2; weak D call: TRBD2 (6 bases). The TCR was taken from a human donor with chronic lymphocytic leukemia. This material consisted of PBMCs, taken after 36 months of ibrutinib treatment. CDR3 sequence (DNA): TGTGCCAGCAGCTTGGGCGGGGCGAACACCGGGGAGCTGTTTTTT. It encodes CASSLGGANTGELFF.